This T cell receptor (beta chain) came from a study of OX40 agonist ivuxolimab in advanced cancers. Background on the study: Participants averaged 60 years of age (range about 23 to 80) and were around 83% male. Prior anti-PD-1, anti-PD-L1 or anti-CTLA-4 therapy was allowed; roughly 40% had some.

This clone appeared a few times. With autoimmune disease history or systemic immunosuppression, patients were excluded. Deletions cut 2 bases from V and 6 bases from J, with 14 bases between. The CDR3 contains 15 residues. The germline gives CDR1 MNHEY, CDR2 SVGAGI. Produced via immunoSEQ multiplex PCR; TCRdb's table is partial and in-frame only. The table records about 100,000 clones, around 91% of them present only once. The chain is built from TRBV6-5 and TRBJ2-1, with D maybe TRBD2 (6 bases). The material was CD4+ or CD8+ T cells sorted from blood, obtained in a trial of the OX40 agonist ivuxolimab. This TCR was recovered from an adult with an advanced solid tumor such as melanoma, head and neck, liver or kidney cancer. The CDR3 bases are TGTGCCAGCAGTTACGGAGGGACCATAATCAATGAGCAGTTCTTC. This translates into CASSYGGTIINEQFF.